The clone carrying this T cell receptor (beta chain) was seen many times. No antigen is known for it. The sample is drawn from a study of T cells in Graves' hyperthyroidism and ophthalmopathy. Study observations and caveats: Among thyroid clonotypes expanded above 0.001, most also appeared in blood.

This CDR3 is 15 amino acids long. Trimming removed 3 bases from V and 3 bases from J, with 12 bases in between. Germline loops: CDR1 MDHEN, CDR2 SYDVKM. There were TCR beta CDR3 regions amplified from RNA transcripts. RT-PCR in the first round (using the HTBI primer set) targeted the TCR CDR3. MiXCR, run by TCRdb on the multiplex PCR reads, gives a single entry per CDR3 protein. The data contain 300,000 to 450,000 distinct CDR3 sequences, around 14% of them seen just once; the ten biggest clones take up over 8.5%. The authors deemed Graves' hyperthyroidism stable absent ophthalmopathy progression within 18 months. Reasons for excluding patients were uncontrolled infection, other autoimmune disease, pregnancy or lactation.

The receptor was derived from a woman between 18 and 29 years old with Graves' hyperthyroidism. J is TRBJ2-1 and V is TRBV28, with D maybe TRBD1 (5 bases). Material for sequencing was blood. The CDR3 loop is CASSFRGTFYNEQFF. As DNA, the CDR3 is TGTGCCAGCAGTTTTAGGGGAACCTTCTACAATGAGCAGTTCTTC.